This T cell receptor (beta chain) was captured in a study of T cell clones after liver transplantation. Study-level information: A pre-transplant mixed lymphocyte reaction with TCRbeta sequencing defined graft-donor-reactive clones followed in post-transplant blood. Without induction therapy, subjects received standard immunosuppression until 12-24 months post-transplant. Blood was drawn pre-transplant, before withdrawal, and after full or failed withdrawal. Study outcomes and limitations: Rather than being deleted, graft donor-reactive T cells may have moved into the graft.

CDR1 SGHTA and CDR2 FQGNSA come from the germline V gene. Trimming cost V 7 bases and J 2 bases, with 21 bases left between them. The CDR3 loop spans 17 amino acids. This clone has a handful of counts. Its specificity is unknown. Clones were sequenced by immunoSEQ multiplex PCR, and TCRdb holds only the in-frame ones, with some missing. This table holds around 60,000 clones, 60% to 80% found once. The chain joins TRBV7-2 to TRBJ2-1; D might be TRBD2 (6 bases). The sequence was collected from a human donor who received a liver transplant. The specimen was CD4+ T cells from blood, collected before liver transplant. The CDR3 sequence is CASNPLGGGPTYNEQFF. The DNA of the CDR3 is TGTGCCAGCAACCCCTTGGGGGGTGGGCCAACCTACAATGAGCAGTTCTTC.